The 27 T cell receptor beta chains given below trace back to one sample, sequenced in a study of T cell responses to AZD1222 COVID-19 vaccine (dated by TCRdb to the early 2020s). The time point label, read with the paper, signifies: baseline before first vaccination. The method was the immunoSEQ multiplex PCR assay. Here the immuneACCESS table is served through TCRdb, limited to in-frame sequences with V and J called. Missing clones are a known gap in these copies; in checked studies unresolved V genes cover under half, and the rest lacks a known reason. This sample is represented by roughly 190,000 clones; 85% to 95% of them were singletons. Together, the top ten hold 3% to 5% of the sample. The input for sequencing was peripheral blood, taken on day 0 of AZD1222 vaccination. The receptor set was obtained from an adult in good health.

The rearrangement links TRBV5-1 to TRBJ1-4; unclear D gene. From germline, CDR1 is SGHRS and CDR2 YFSETQ. The V gene lost 2 bases and the J gene lost 3 bases, with 8 bases spanning the gap. This CDR3 has 14 residues. CDR3 in amino acids: CASSLFEPNEKLFF. The CDR3 DNA reads as TGCGCCAGCAGCTTATTCGAACCTAATGAAAAACTGTTTTTT.

V gene TRBV11-2 combines with J gene TRBJ1-1, with 7 bases fitting TRBD1. The CDR3 contains 12 residues. In germline, CDR1 is SGHAT, CDR2 FQNNGV. V dropped 3 bases and J dropped 11; count of bases not matched to a gene: 6. CDR3 bases: TGTGCCAGCAGCTTGAATGGACAGGCCGCTTTCTTT. Its translation is CASSLNGQAAFF.

The rearrangement links TRBV5-1 to TRBJ1-2, with unresolved D. The germline V and J ends were trimmed by 0 bases and 8 bases, with 17 bases remaining between them. The germline CDR1 and CDR2 sequences are SGHRS and YFSETQ. This CDR3 is built from 15 residues. Here the CDR3 DNA reads TGCGCCAGCAGCTTGGCCGGGGAGACACCCCAAGGCTACACCTTC. Its protein product is CASSLAGETPQGYTF.

The chain combines TRBV27 with TRBJ1-4; no definite D call. This CDR3 has 14 residues. CDR1 MNHEY and CDR2 SMNVEV come from the germline V gene (reference sequence). Trimming shortened V by 2 bases and J by 4 bases, and 8 bases separated the two germline ends. CDR3 loop: CASSLVGVNEKLFF. The CDR3 nucleotides are TGTGCCAGCAGTTTAGTCGGGGTTAATGAAAAACTGTTTTTT.

This chain uses TRBV4-1 with TRBJ1-5; maybe TRBD1 (5 bases). Germline CDR1 MGHRA, CDR2 YSYEKL. CDR3 length: 16 residues. Trimming cost V 6 bases and J 2 bases, with 17 bases left between them. CDR3 sequence (DNA): TGCGCCAGCAGGCTGAACGGGGACTTCGGCAATCAGCCCCAGCATTTT. Its protein is CASRLNGDFGNQPQHF.

The chain is built from TRBV16 and TRBJ1-2; 8 nucleotides match TRBD1. Germline V gene data show CDR1 as KGHSY and CDR2 as FQNENV. This CDR3 has 20 amino acids. V trimming: 0 bases; J trimming: 1 base; junction bases outside the gene matches: 16. CDR3 sequence (DNA): TGTGCCAGCAGCCAATCGCCAGGGGGCGCACTCACTCTTATTAACTATGGCTACACCTTC. This gives the protein CASSQSPGGALTLINYGYTF.

V gene TRBV6-5 combines with J gene TRBJ1-4, with D maybe TRBD1 (5 bases). Per the germline V gene, CDR1 is MNHEY and CDR2 is SVGAGI. The CDR3 totals 14 residues. Trimming stripped 5 bases from V and 8 bases from J, with 15 bases between. This CDR3 reads CASSPQGFREKLFF. For the CDR3, the DNA is TGTGCCAGCAGTCCCCAGGGATTTCGAGAAAAACTGTTTTTT.

The chain has TRBV5-1 and TRBJ2-1; possibly TRBD1 for D (5 bases). The V end was cut by 2 bases, the J end by 6 bases, with 9 bases between. Germline CDR1 and CDR2: SGHRS and YFSETQ. This CDR3 comprises 13 residues. In DNA, the CDR3 is TGCGCCAGCAGCTTAGGCCAGGGCAATGAGCAGTTCTTC. Its protein product is CASSLGQGNEQFF.

The rearrangement joins TRBV6-5 to TRBJ2-7; 8 nucleotides line up with TRBD2. V lost 0 bases, J lost 4 bases, and 5 bases stayed unmatched. CDR1 and CDR2 from the germline V gene are MNHEY and SVGAGI. This CDR3 spans 15 amino acids. The DNA for the CDR3 is TGTGCCAGCAGTTACTCGTCGGGAGGGCCGTACGAGCAGTACTTC. Its translation: CASSYSSGGPYEQYF.

The table lists this clone with a count of one. This chain uses TRBV3-1 (or the pseudogene TRBV3-2) with TRBJ1-1; D uncertain. This CDR3 contains 14 residues. The V end lost 5 bases, the J end lost 6 bases, and 16 bases lay between the germline ends. The germline CDR1 and CDR2 sequences are LGHDT and YNNKEL (reference sequence). The CDR3 is CASSTYSRHSEAFF. The CDR3 DNA follows: TGTGCCAGCAGCACTTACTCCCGACACTCTGAAGCTTTCTTT.

CDR3 region: CASSLDRDNSPLHF. Here the CDR3 DNA reads TGTGCCAGCAGCTTAGACAGAGATAATTCACCCCTCCACTTT. The chain employs TRBV27 and TRBJ1-6; maybe TRBD1 (5 bases). The CDR3 length is 14 residues. The germline gives CDR1 MNHEY, CDR2 SMNVEV (reference sequence). The V and J ends lost 6 bases and 5 bases respectively, with 11 bases between them.

This clone was recorded only once. The chain links TRBV19 to TRBJ1-2; 8 bases agree with TRBD1. The V and J ends lost 5 bases and 4 bases, in that order; junction bases with no gene match: 9. The germline V gene encodes CDR1 LNHDA and CDR2 SQIVND (reference sequence). The CDR3 loop spans 15 amino acids. The DNA for the CDR3 is TGTGCCAGTAGTGCGCTGACAGGGGTTGGCTATGGCTACACCTTC. Translation gives CASSALTGVGYGYTF.

V gene TRBV9 combines with J gene TRBJ1-3, with D possibly being TRBD1 (5 bases). The V gene's germline CDR1 is SGDLS and CDR2 YYNGEE. The CDR3 contains 18 residues. V lost 0 bases and J lost 0, with 16 bases in between. The chain's CDR3 is CASSVAGPFFSSGNTIYF. CDR3 nucleotides: TGTGCCAGCAGCGTAGCGGGACCTTTCTTTAGCTCTGGAAACACCATATATTTT. Variable domain in full (rest from reference TRBV9 and TRBJ1-3): DSGVTQTPKHLITATGQRVTLRCSPRSGDLSVYWYQQSLDQGLQFLIQYYNGEERAKGNILERFSAQQFPDLHSELNLSSLELGDSALYFCASSVAGPFFSSGNTIYFGEGSWLTVV.

This chain joins TRBV29-1 and TRBJ1-1; 9 bases line up with TRBD1. Looked up from germline, CDR1 is SQVTM and CDR2 is ANQGSEA. The CDR3 sequence is 18 residues long. With V trimmed by 3 bases and J by 1 base, 15 bases remained unmatched. CDR3 sequence: CSVDPARPTGGSNTEAFF. The CDR3 coding sequence is TGCAGCGTTGATCCCGCCAGGCCAACAGGGGGCTCGAACACTGAAGCTTTCTTT.

The chain employs TRBV15 and TRBJ2-1; 8 bases line up with TRBD1. CDR3 length equals 17 residues. The germline CDR1 and CDR2 sequences are LNHNV and YYDKDF (reference sequence). After removal of 4 bases from V and 9 bases from J, the junction contained 17 bases not matched to a gene. This chain's CDR3 is CATSKVRPGGSFSEQFF. The CDR3 nucleotides are TGTGCCACCAGCAAAGTCCGGCCAGGGGGCAGTTTCAGTGAGCAGTTCTTC.

V is TRBV19 and J is TRBJ1-5, with a possible D match to TRBD1 (6 bases). V lost 5 bases and J lost 0, with 17 bases in between. This CDR3 is 17 amino acids long. Germline CDR1 and CDR2: LNHDA and SQIVND (reference sequence). The CDR3 DNA reads as TGTGCCAGTAGTCGCTCCGGGGGCGGCAATAGCAATCAGCCCCAGCATTTT. Protein sequence: CASSRSGGGNSNQPQHF.

The chain employs TRBV5-1 and TRBJ1-1; TRBD1 matches at 7 bases. This CDR3 comprises 15 residues. Trimming cost V 4 bases and J 4 bases; bases outside gene matches: 10. Germline V gene lookup returns CDR1 SGHRS and CDR2 YFSETQ. The CDR3 here is CASSNQQGTTTEAFF. In DNA, the CDR3 is TGCGCCAGCAGCAATCAACAGGGGACGACCACTGAAGCTTTCTTT.

The DNA of the CDR3 is TGTGCCAGCCGAGGGGCTAACTATGGCTACACCTTC. Translation: CASRGANYGYTF. The chain carries TRBV6-5 and TRBJ1-2; possibly TRBD1 for D (5 bases). The CDR3 is 12 residues long. The germline V and J ends were trimmed by 8 bases and 0 bases, with 7 bases remaining between them. CDR1 is MNHEY and CDR2 is SVGAGI in the germline V gene.

The J gene is TRBJ2-2, the V gene TRBV19; D not resolved. The CDR3 sequence is 15 residues long. Per the germline V gene, CDR1 is LNHDA and CDR2 is SQIVND (reference sequence). The V end lost 7 bases, the J end lost 4 bases, and 16 bases lay between the germline ends. The CDR3 bases are TGTGCCAGTAATGGGCCTTCTCAGATCACCGGGGAGCTGTTTTTT. This gives the protein CASNGPSQITGELFF.

The chain carries TRBV6-4 and TRBJ2-3; unclear D gene. V was shortened by 4 bases and J by 4 bases, with 9 bases between the two germline ends. CDR1 and CDR2 (germline): MRHNA, SNTAGT. This CDR3 comprises 13 residues. The CDR3 is CASSGTWADTQYF. The CDR3 region has the DNA TGTGCCAGCAGTGGAACCTGGGCAGATACGCAGTATTTT.

The chain combines TRBV6-5 with TRBJ2-7, with 9 bases that match TRBD1. The V gene's germline CDR1 is MNHEY and CDR2 SVGAGI. The CDR3 contains 12 residues. Trimming removed 8 bases from V and 3 bases from J; junction bases left unmatched: 2. The chain's CDR3 is CASGDRVYEQYF. The CDR3 region has the DNA TGTGCCAGCGGGGACAGGGTCTACGAGCAGTACTTC.

The chain recombines TRBV18 with TRBJ1-1; D gene uncertain. Trimming took 5 bases from V and 0 from J, leaving 13 bases between them. The CDR3 sequence is 15 residues long. The V gene's germline CDR1 is KGHSH and CDR2 LQKENI. In DNA, the CDR3 is TGTGCCAGCTCATTGAGAGGTTCGCTGAACACTGAAGCTTTCTTT. Its translation: CASSLRGSLNTEAFF.

The chain uses TRBV25-1 and TRBJ1-3; the D is unclear. The CDR3 loop spans 15 amino acids. CDR1 MGHDK and CDR2 SYGVNS come from the germline V gene. V shed 2 bases and J shed 0 bases, with 8 bases lying between them. The CDR3, as DNA: TGTGCCAGCAGTGAACTCGGTAACTCTGGAAACACCATATATTTT. Translating gives CASSELGNSGNTIYF.

The chain couples TRBV19 to TRBJ2-1, with 10 bases identical to TRBD2. Per germline, CDR1 LNHDA and CDR2 SQIVND (reference sequence). Trimming at V came to 3 bases and at J to 5 bases, leaving 10 bases not matched to a gene. The CDR3 loop spans 17 amino acids. The CDR3: CASSIKHRLAGDNEQFF. The CDR3, as DNA: TGTGCCAGTAGTATCAAACACCGACTAGCGGGTGACAATGAGCAGTTCTTC. Complete variable domain (other parts from reference TRBV19 and TRBJ2-1): DGGITQSPKYLFRKEGQNVTLSCEQNLNHDAMYWYRQDPGQGLRLIYYSQIVNDFQKGDIAEGYSVSREKKESFPLTVTSAQKNPTAFYLCASSIKHRLAGDNEQFFGPGTRLTVL.

This sequence joins TRBV2 and TRBJ1-3; 7 bases align to TRBD1. Trimming at V came to 6 bases and at J to 0 bases, leaving 8 bases not matched to a gene. The CDR3 loop spans 16 amino acids. Germline values: CDR1 SNHLY, CDR2 FYNNEI. The CDR3 loop reads CASSQTGARSGNTIYF. In nucleotides, the CDR3 is TGTGCCAGCAGCCAAACAGGGGCCCGCTCTGGAAACACCATATATTTT.

The chain uses TRBV5-1 and TRBJ2-2; 8 bases agree with TRBD2. V lost 7 bases, J lost 5 bases, and 7 bases stayed unmatched. The germline gives CDR1 SGHRS, CDR2 YFSETQ. The CDR3 is 14 residues long. CDR3 DNA: TGCGCCAGCGCCACCGGGACTAGTACCGGGGAGCTGTTTTTT. This translates into CASATGTSTGELFF.

The chain joins TRBV16 to TRBJ1-1, with D unresolved. CDR1 KGHSY and CDR2 FQNENV come from the germline V gene. This CDR3 has 11 residues. Trimming took off 0 bases at V and 6 bases at J, with 2 bases between the two ends. The CDR3 loop reads CASSQSPEAFF. The CDR3 DNA reads as TGTGCCAGCAGCCAATCCCCTGAAGCTTTCTTT.